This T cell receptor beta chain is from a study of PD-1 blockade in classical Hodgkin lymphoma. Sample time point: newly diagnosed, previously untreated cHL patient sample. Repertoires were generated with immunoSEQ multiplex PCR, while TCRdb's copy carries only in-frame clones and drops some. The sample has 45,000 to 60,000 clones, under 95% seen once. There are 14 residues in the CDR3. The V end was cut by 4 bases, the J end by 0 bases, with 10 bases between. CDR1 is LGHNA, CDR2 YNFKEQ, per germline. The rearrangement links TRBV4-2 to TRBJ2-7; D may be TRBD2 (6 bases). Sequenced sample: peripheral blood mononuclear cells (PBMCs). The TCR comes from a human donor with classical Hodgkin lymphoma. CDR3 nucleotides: TGTGCCAGCAGCCGGGACTTCAGCTCCTACGAGCAGTACGTC. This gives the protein CASSRDFSSYEQYV.